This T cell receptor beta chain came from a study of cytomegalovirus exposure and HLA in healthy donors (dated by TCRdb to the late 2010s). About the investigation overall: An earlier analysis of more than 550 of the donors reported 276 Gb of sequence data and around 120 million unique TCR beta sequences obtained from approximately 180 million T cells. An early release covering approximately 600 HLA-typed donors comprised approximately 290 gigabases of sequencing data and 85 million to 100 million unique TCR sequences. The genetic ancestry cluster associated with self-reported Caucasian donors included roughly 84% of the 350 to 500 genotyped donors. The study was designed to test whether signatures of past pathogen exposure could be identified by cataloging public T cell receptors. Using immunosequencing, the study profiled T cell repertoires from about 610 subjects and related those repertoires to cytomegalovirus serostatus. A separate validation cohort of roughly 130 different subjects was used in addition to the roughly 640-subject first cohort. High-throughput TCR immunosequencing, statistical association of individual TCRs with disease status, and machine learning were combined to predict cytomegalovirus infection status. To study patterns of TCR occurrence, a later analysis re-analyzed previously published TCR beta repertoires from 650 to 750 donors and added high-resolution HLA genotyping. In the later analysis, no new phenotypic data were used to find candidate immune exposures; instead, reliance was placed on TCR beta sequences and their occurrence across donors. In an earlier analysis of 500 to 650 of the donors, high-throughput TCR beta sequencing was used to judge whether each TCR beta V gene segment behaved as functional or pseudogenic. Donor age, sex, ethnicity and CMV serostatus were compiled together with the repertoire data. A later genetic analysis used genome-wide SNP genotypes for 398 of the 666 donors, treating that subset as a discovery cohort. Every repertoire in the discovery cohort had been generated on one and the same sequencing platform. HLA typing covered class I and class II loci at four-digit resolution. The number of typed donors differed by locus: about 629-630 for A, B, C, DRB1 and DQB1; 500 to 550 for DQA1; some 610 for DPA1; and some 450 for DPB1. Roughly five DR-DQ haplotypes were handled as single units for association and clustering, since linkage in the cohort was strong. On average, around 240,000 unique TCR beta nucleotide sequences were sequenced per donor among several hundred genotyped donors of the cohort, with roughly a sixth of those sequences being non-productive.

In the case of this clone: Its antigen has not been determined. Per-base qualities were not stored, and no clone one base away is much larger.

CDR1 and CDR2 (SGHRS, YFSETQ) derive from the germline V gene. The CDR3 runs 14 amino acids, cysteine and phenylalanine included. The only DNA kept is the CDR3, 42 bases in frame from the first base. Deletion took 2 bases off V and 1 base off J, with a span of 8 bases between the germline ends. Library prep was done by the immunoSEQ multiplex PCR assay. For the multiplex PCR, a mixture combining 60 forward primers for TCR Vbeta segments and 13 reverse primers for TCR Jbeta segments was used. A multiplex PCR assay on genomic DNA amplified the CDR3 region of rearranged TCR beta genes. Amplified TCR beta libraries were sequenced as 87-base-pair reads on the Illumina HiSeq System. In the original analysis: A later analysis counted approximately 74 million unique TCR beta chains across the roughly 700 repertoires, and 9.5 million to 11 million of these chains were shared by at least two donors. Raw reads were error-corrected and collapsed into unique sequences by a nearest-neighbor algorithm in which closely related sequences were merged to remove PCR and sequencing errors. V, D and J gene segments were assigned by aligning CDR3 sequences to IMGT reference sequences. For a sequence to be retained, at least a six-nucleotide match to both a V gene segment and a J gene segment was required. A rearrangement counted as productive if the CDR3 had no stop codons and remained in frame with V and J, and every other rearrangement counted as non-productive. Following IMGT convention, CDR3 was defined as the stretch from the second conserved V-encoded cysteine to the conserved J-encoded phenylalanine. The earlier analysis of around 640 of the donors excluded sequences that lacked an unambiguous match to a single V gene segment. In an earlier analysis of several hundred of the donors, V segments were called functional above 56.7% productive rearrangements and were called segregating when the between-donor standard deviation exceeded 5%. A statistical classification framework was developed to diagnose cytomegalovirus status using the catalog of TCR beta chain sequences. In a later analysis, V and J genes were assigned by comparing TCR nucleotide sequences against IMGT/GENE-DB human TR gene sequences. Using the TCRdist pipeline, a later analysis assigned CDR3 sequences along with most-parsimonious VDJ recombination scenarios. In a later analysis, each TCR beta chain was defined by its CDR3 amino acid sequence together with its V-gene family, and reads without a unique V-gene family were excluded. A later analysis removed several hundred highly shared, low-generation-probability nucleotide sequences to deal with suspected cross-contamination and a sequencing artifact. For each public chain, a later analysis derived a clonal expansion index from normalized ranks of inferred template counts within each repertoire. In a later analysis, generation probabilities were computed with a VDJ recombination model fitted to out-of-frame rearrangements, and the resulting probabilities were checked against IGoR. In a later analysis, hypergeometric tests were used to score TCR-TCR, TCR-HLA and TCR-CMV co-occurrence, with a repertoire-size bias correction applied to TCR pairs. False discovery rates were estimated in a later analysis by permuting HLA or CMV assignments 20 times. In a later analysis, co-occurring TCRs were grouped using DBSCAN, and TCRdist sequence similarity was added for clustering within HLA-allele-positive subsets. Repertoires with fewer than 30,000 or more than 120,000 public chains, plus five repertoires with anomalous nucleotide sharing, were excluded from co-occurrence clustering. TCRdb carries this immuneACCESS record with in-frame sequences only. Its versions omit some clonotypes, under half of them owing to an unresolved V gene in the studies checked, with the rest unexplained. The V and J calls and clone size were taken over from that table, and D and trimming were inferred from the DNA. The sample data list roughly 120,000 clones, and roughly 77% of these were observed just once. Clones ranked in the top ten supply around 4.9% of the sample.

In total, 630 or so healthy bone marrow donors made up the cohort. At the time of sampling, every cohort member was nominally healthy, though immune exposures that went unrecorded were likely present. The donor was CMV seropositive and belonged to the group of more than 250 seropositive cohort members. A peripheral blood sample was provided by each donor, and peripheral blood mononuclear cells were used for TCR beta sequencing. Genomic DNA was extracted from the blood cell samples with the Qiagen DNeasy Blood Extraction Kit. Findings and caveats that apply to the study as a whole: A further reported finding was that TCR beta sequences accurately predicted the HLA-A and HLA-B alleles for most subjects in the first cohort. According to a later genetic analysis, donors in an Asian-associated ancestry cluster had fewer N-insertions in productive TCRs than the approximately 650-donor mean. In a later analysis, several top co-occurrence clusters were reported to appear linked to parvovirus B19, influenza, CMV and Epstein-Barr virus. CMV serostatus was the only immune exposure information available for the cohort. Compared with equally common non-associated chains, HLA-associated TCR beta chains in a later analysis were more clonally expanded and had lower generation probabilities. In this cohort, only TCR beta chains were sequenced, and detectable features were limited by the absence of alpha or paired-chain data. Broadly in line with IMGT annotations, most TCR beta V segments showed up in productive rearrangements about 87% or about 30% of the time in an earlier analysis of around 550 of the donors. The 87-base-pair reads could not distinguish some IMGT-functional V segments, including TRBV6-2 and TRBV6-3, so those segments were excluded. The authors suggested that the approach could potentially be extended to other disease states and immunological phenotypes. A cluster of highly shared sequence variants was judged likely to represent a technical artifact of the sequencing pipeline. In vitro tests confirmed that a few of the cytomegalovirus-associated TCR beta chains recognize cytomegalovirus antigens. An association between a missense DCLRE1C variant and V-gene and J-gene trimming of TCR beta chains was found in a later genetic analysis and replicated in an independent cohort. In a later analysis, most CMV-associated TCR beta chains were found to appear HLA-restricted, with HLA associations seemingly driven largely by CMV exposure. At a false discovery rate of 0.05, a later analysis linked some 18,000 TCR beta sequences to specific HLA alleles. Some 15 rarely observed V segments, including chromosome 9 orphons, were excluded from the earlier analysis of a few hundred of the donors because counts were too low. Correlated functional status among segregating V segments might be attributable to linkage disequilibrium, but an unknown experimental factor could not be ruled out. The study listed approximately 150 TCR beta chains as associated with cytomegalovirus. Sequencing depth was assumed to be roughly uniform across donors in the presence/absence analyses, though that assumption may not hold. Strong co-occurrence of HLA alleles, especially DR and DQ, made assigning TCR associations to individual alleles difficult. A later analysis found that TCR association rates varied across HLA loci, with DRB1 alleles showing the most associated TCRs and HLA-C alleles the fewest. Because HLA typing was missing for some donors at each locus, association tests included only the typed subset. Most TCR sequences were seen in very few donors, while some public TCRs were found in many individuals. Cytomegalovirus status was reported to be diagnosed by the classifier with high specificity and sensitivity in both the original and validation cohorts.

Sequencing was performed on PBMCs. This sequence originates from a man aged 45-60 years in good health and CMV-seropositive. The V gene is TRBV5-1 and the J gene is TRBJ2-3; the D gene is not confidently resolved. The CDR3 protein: CASSLATGTDTQYF. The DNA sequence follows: TGCGCCAGCAGCTTAGCTACCGGCACAGATACGCAGTATTTT.